The present entry profiles one T cell receptor (beta chain) with its context. In the original workflow: Researchers report that nucleated cell counts were estimated from reference gene primer amplification. Sequencing used immunoSEQ multiplex PCR; TCRdb keeps in-frame clones, though not all of them. Clone size and the V and J calls come from that table; the DNA yielded D and trimming. The data contain 360,000 or so clones, 90% of them singletons. Germline CDR1 SGHTA, CDR2 FQGNSA. This CDR3 region has 16 residues. V was trimmed by 2 bases and J by 2 bases, leaving 15 bases between them. The data derive from a study of blood T cell repertoires in COVID-19. Study summary: Material from acute and convalescent COVID-19 was sourced from the United States, Italy and Spain. PBMCs, B-cell-depleted T cells, or T cells provided the cDNA or gDNA that made up the material.

V usage is TRBV7-2 and J usage is TRBJ1-1; no clear D. This sequence originates from a man between 18 and 35 years old with active or convalescent COVID-19. The specimen was peripheral blood. The CDR3 loop is CASSLSLPPLNTEAFF. The CDR3, as DNA: TGTGCCAGCAGCTTAAGCCTTCCTCCTCTAAACACTGAAGCTTTCTTT.